The present T cell receptor beta chain was sequenced within a study of OX40 agonist ivuxolimab in advanced cancers. Study overall: As their treatment, patients were administered ivuxolimab, an agonistic anti-OX40 (CD134) antibody.

CDR1 is MNHNS, CDR2 SASEGT, per germline. Trimming removed 6 bases from V and 0 bases from J, with 7 bases in between. This CDR3 is 13 amino acids long. Regarding the study as a whole: On average, CD8+ T cells showed a greater number of expanded clones than CD4+. At doses 0.1 to 3.0 mg/kg, CD4+ and CD8+ clones expanded.

Here immunoSEQ multiplex PCR was the method, and the copy in TCRdb shows in-frame clones only, minus some. The sample includes over 35,000 clones, 75% to 90% seen only once; the top ten take under 0.7%. Regarding this clone: Its antigen remains unknown.

This clonotype was obtained from an adult with an advanced solid tumor such as melanoma, head and neck, liver or kidney cancer. This sample comprised CD4+ or CD8+ T cells sorted from blood, obtained in a trial of the OX40 agonist ivuxolimab. The chain joins TRBV6-1 to TRBJ2-3; no clear D gene. The CDR3 DNA sequence: TGTGCCAGCAGACCAGACAGCACAGATACGCAGTATTTT. It encodes CASRPDSTDTQYF.